This entry lists 9 T cell receptor beta chains sequenced from one sample in a study of STAT3 mutations in large granular lymphocyte leukemia. Study results and caveats: At least one immunodominant TCR beta clonotype appeared in every T-cell large granular lymphocyte leukemia patient.

No antigen is known for these receptors. Libraries were prepared by immunoSEQ multiplex PCR; TCRdb keeps only in-frame clonotypes and omits some of them. The sample contains about 15,000 clones, about nine tenths of which appear only once. The sequenced sample was peripheral blood mononuclear cells. These TCRs come from a woman between 50 and 59 years old with T-cell large granular lymphocyte leukemia. Some clones in this sample may be carry-over from other donors' samples.

The CDR3 region is CASSATGGAGELFF. The CDR3 coding sequence is TGCGCCAGCAGTGCGACAGGGGGGGCCGGGGAGCTGTTTTTT. The rearrangement uses TRBV10-2 and TRBJ2-2; 9 bases agree with TRBD1. The length of the CDR3 is 14 residues. Trimming at V came to 4 bases and at J to 6 bases, leaving 3 bases not matched to a gene. The V gene's germline CDR1 is WSHSY and CDR2 SAAADI.

The chain joins TRBV4-3 to TRBJ2-7; the match to TRBD1 covers 9 bases. V was clipped by 6 bases and J by 5 bases; unmatched bases: 11. This CDR3 is 15 amino acids long. The germline V gene has CDR1 LGHNA and CDR2 YSLEER. The CDR3 nucleotides are TGCGCCAGCAGACCCAGACAGGGGGATGGGAACGAGCAGTACTTC. Translation gives CASRPRQGDGNEQYF.

The genes are TRBV18 and TRBJ2-1, with D tentatively TRBD2 (5 bases). V was trimmed by 3 bases and J by 6 bases, leaving 15 bases between them. Germline V gene data show CDR1 as KGHSH and CDR2 as LQKENI. CDR3 length: 15 residues. As DNA, the CDR3 is TGTGCCAGCTCACCCAGCAGCGGTTCACCCAATGAGCAGTTCTTC. Translating gives CASSPSSGSPNEQFF.

The chain is built from TRBV4-1 and TRBJ2-1, with D possibly matching TRBD2 (6 bases). The V and J ends lost 4 bases and 10 bases respectively, with 23 bases between them. Germline CDR1 is MGHRA and CDR2 is YSYEKL. CDR3 length: 16 residues. The chain's CDR3 is CASSRSWGDLGREQFF. The CDR3, as DNA: TGCGCCAGCAGCCGGTCATGGGGGGACCTCGGCCGGGAGCAGTTCTTC.

This clone was detected once. The J gene is TRBJ2-1, the V gene TRBV28; D unresolved. The CDR3 runs to 12 residues. From germline, CDR1 is MDHEN and CDR2 SYDVKM. V was trimmed by 6 bases and J by 2 bases, leaving 5 bases between them. The DNA of the CDR3 is TGTGCCAGCAGCCCAGCCTACAATGAGCAGTTCTTC. Protein: CASSPAYNEQFF.

The chain joins TRBV18 to TRBJ1-4; D remains unclear. Per the germline V gene, CDR1 is KGHSH and CDR2 is LQKENI. Trimming pared 2 bases from V and 7 bases from J, leaving 8 bases between. The CDR3 is 13 residues long. CDR3: CASSPSLSEKLFF. The CDR3 DNA reads TGTGCCAGCTCACCATCCTTGAGTGAAAAACTGTTTTTT.

The chain couples TRBV5-1 to TRBJ2-5, with D perhaps being TRBD1 or TRBD2 (5 bases each). Germline CDR1 reads SGHRS; CDR2 reads YFSETQ. This CDR3 has 14 amino acids. Trimming cost V 2 bases and J 1 base, with 9 bases left between them. CDR3 sequence: CASSLGTVQETQYF. CDR3 sequence (DNA): TGCGCCAGCAGCTTAGGGACCGTCCAAGAGACCCAGTACTTC.

V usage is TRBV18 and J usage is TRBJ1-2; D remains unclear. With 4 bases removed from V and 3 bases from J, the gap between germline ends came to 9 bases. Germline V gives CDR1 KGHSH, CDR2 LQKENI. The CDR3 spans 13 residues. In nucleotides, the CDR3 is TGTGCCAGCTCACGCGGGGATGACTATGGCTACACCTTC. This encodes CASSRGDDYGYTF.

The V call is TRBV29-1, the J call TRBJ1-1; D is undetermined. This CDR3 has 12 residues. Germline V lookup: CDR1 SQVTM, CDR2 ANQGSEA. V lost 4 bases and J 1 base, leaving 7 bases between the germline ends. This CDR3 is CSVGRGNTEAFF. Here the CDR3 DNA reads TGCAGCGTTGGCAGAGGGAACACTGAAGCTTTCTTT.